Listed below are T cell receptor beta chains from one sample, sequenced in a study of blood T cell repertoires in COVID-19. Libraries were prepared by immunoSEQ multiplex PCR; TCRdb keeps only in-frame clonotypes and omits some of them. The sample shows around 450,000 clones, about nine tenths of them seen only once. Input material: PBMCs or T cells enriched from blood (not recorded which). These receptors all stem from a woman aged 18 to 35 who had recovered from COVID-19. Each CDR3 is given with its conserved first and last residue. A D gene is named only where the DNA matches it firmly. Some rows have no size entry. The others give once, few or many, or a class for an expanded clone.

V	D	size	J	CDR3	DNA
TRBV29-1	TRBD1	once	TRBJ1-2	CSVVFSDREVYGYTF	TGCAGCGTTGTCTTCTCGGACAGGGAGGTCTATGGCTACACCTTC
TRBV10-3	NA	once	TRBJ1-1	CAISSRVNTEAFF	TGTGCCATCAGTTCCCGAGTGAACACTGAAGCTTTCTTT
TRBV30	TRBD1	NA	TRBJ1-3	CAWQGAGGNTIYF	TGTGCCTGGCAGGGGGCGGGTGGAAACACCATATATTTT
TRBV3-1/TRBV3-2	NA	NA	TRBJ2-7	CASSQEPVSYEQYF	TGTGCCAGCAGCCAAGAGCCGGTATCCTACGAGCAGTACTTC
TRBV12-3/TRBV12-4	TRBD1	NA	TRBJ1-1	CASSGQAPAFF	TGTGCCAGCAGTGGACAGGCCCCAGCTTTCTTT
TRBV3-1/TRBV3-2	TRBD1	NA	TRBJ2-7	CASSPRDRGTYEQYF	TGTGCCAGCAGCCCCCGGGACAGGGGAACCTACGAGCAGTACTTC
TRBV5-1	NA	once	TRBJ2-7	CASSVNRWQLEEQYF	TGCGCCAGCAGCGTCAACAGGTGGCAGTTGGAAGAGCAGTACTTC
TRBV6-5	NA	NA	TRBJ2-5	CASSYSQETQYF	TGTGCCAGCAGTTATAGCCAAGAGACCCAGTACTTC
TRBV4-1	NA	NA	TRBJ1-3	CASRRTESSGNTIYF	TGCGCCAGCAGACGGACAGAGAGCTCTGGAAACACCATATATTTT
TRBV6-1	NA	once	TRBJ2-3	CASSELGIGSTQYF	TGTGCCAGCAGTGAACTAGGGATTGGGAGTACGCAGTATTTT